This TCR beta chain was documented in a study of blood T cell repertoires in COVID-19. At the level of the study: COVID-19 samples collected from the United States, Italy and Spain covered acute and convalescent phases. Sample material is recorded as cDNA or gDNA derived from T cells, B-cell-depleted T cells, or PBMCs.

With 0 bases removed from V and 0 bases from J, the gap between germline ends came to 9 bases. The CDR3 loop spans 16 amino acids. The germline V gene encodes CDR1 SGHAT and CDR2 FQNNGV. This clone occurred a few times. Under the authors' procedure: For nucleated cells, counts were estimated from reference gene primer amplification. The protocol was immunoSEQ multiplex PCR, while the TCRdb copy is restricted to in-frame clones and leaves out a portion. V, J and clone size are those of that table, while D and trimming were read from the DNA. The repertoire holds more than 85,000 clones, under 80% seen once, with roughly a fifth in the top ten.

This clonotype was sampled from an older woman with acute or convalescent COVID-19. This rearrangement joins TRBV11-2 to TRBJ1-3; no clear D. Sequenced: peripheral blood. The CDR3, as DNA: TGTGCCAGCAGCTTAGACAGGCCGTTCTCTGGAAACACCATATATTTT. Translation gives CASSLDRPFSGNTIYF.